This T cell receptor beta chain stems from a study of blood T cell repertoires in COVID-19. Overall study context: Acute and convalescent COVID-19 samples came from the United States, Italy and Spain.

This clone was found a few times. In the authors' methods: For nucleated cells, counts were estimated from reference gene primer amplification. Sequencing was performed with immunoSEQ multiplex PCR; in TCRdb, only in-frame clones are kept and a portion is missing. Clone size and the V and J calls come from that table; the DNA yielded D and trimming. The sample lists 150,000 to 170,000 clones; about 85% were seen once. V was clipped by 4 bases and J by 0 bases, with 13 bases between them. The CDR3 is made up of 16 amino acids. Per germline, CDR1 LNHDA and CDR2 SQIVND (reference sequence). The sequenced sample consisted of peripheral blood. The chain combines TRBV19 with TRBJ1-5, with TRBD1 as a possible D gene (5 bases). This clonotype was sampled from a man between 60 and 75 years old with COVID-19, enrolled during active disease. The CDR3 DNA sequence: TGTGCCAGTAGTACCGCCACAGGTTATAGCAATCAGCCCCAGCATTTT. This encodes CASSTATGYSNQPQHF.